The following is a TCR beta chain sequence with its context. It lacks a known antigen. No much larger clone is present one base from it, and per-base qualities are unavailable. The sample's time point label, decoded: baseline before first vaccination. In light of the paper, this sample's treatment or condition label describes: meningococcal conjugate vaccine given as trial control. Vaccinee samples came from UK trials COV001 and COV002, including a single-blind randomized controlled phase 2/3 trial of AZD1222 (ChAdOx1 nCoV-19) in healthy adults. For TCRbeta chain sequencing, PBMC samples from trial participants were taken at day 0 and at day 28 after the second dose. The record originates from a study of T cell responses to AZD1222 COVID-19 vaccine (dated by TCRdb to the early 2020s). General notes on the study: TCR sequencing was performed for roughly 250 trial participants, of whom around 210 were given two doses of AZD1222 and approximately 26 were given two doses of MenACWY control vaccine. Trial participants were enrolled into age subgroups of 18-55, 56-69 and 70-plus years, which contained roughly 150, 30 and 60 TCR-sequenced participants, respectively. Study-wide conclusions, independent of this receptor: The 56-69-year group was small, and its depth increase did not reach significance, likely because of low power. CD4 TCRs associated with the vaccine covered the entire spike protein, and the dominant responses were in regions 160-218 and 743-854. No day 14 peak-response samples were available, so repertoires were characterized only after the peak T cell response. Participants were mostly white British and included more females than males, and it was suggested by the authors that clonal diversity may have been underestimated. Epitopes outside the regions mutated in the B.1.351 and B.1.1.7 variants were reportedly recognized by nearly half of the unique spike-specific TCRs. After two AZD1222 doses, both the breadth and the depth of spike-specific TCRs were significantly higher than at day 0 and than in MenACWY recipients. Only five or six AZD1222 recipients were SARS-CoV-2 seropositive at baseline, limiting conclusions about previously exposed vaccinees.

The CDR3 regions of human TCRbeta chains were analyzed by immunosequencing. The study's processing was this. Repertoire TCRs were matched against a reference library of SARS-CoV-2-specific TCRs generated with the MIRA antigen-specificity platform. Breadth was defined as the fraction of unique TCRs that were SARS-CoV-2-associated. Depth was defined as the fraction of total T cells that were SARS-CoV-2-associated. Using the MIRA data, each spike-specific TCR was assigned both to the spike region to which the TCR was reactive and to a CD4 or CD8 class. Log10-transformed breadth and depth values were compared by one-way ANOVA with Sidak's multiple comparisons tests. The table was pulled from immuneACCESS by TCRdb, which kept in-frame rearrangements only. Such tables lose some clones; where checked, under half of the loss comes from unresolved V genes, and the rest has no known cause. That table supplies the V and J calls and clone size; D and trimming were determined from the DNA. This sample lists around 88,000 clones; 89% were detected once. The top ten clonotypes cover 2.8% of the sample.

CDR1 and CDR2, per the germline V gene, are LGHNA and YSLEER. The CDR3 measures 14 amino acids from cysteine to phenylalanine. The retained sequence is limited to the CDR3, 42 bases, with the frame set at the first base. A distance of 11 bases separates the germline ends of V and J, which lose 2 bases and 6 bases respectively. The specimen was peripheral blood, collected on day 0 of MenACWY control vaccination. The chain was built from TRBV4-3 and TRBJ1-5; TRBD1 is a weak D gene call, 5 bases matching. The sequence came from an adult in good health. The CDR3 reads CASSQRGDGQPQHF. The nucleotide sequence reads TGCGCCAGCAGCCAACGGGGGGATGGTCAGCCCCAGCATTTT.